The T cell receptor (beta chain) under discussion was sequenced for a study of breast tumors, draining lymph nodes, adjacent tissues. Using its own MiXCR run on the multiplex PCR reads, TCRdb lists one record per CDR3 protein. This table holds some 150,000 distinct CDR3 sequences, roughly 35% found once. Germline loops: CDR1 SQVTM, CDR2 ANQGSEA. This CDR3 is 8 amino acids long. V was trimmed by 8 bases and J by 1 base, leaving 0 bases between them. Study-wide findings and caveats: Tumor and nontumor repertoires were significantly more similar in luminal-like than in basal-like breast cancer. Data fit most tumor T cells coming from lymph node, expanding in tumor. The lymph node origin of tumor T cells was framed as consistent with a hypothesis, not demonstrated. Tumors had less TCR diversity than lymph nodes, more than nontumor tissue.

Turning to this clonotype: Its antigen is unidentified.

Samples came from axillary lymph nodes draining the breast cancer. The sequence derives from a female donor with breast cancer. Some clones in this sample may be carry-over from other donors' samples. Sequencing used axillary lymph node tissue. The V call is TRBV29-1, the J call TRBJ2-7, with unresolved D. The CDR3 region has the DNA TGCAGCTCCTACGAGCAGTACTTC. It specifies CSSYEQYF.